This TCR beta chain was captured by sequencing in a study of identical twins. TCRdb itself ran the 5' RACE reads through MiXCR, one entry per CDR3 protein. The sample has about 200,000 distinct CDR3 sequences, roughly 9.4% seen once. Trimming removed 5 bases from V and 4 bases from J, with 12 bases in between. The CDR3 has 13 amino acids. Germline values: CDR1 SGHTA, CDR2 FQGNSA. This clonotype was found a few times. The TCR was taken from a woman between 18 and 30 years old in good health. The chain has TRBV7-2 and TRBJ2-7, with a tentative D call TRBD1 (6 bases). The material sequenced was memory (CD45RO+) T cells sorted from blood. Here the CDR3 DNA reads TGTGCCAGCAGCACCTTACAGGGTTACGAGCAGTACTTC. Translating it yields CASSTLQGYEQYF.